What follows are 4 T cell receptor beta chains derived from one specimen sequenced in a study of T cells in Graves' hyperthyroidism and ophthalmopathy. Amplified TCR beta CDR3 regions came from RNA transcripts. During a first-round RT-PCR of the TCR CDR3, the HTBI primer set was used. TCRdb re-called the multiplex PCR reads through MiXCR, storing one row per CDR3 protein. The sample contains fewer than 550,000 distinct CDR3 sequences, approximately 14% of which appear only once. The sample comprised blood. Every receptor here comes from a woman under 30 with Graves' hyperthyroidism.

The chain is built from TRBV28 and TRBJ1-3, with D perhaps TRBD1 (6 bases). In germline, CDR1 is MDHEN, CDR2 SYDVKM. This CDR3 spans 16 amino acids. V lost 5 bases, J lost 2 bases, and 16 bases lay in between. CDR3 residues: CASSPPRGLTGNTIYF. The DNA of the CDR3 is TGTGCCAGCAGTCCACCCAGGGGTTTAACTGGAAACACCATATATTTT.

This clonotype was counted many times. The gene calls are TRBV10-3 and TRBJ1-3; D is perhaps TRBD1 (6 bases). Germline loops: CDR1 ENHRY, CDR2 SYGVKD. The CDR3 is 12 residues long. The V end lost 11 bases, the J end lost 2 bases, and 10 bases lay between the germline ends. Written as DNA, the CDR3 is TGTGCCTCGGAGGGGGCTGGAAACACCATATATTTT. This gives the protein CASEGAGNTIYF.

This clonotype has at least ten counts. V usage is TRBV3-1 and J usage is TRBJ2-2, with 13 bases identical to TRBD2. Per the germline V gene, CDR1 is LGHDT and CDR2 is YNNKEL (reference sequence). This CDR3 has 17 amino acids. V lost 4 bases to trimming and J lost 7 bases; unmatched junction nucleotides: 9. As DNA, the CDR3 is TGTGCCAGCAGCCTCGGACTAGCGGGAGAGAAAAACGGGGAGCTGTTTTTT. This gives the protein CASSLGLAGEKNGELFF.

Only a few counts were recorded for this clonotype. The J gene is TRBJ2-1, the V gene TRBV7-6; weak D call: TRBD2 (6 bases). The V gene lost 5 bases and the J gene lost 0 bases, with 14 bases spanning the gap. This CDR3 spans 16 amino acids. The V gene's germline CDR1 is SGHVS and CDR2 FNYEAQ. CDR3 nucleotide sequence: TGTGCCAGCAGCCGGGGGACCGGGAGCTCCTACAATGAGCAGTTCTTC. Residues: CASSRGTGSSYNEQFF.